The 21 T cell receptor beta chains below were found in one sample sequenced in a study of T cell repertoires in cytomegalovirus infection. TCRdb reprocessed the reads via MiXCR and lists one record per CDR3 protein. The table records about 400,000 distinct CDR3 sequences, roughly 36% of them present only once. No antigens are known for them. This material consisted of cultured PBMCs, taken from culture after CMV antigen stimulation. The receptors were gathered from a human donor in good health (CMV status not recorded). Some clones in this sample may be carry-over from other donors' samples.

The rearrangement joins TRBV19 to TRBJ2-1; D is ambiguous. V lost 6 bases, J lost 4 bases, and 13 bases lay in between. CDR1 and CDR2 (germline): LNHDA, SQIVND (reference sequence). The CDR3 runs 14 residues. The CDR3 region has the DNA TGTGCCAGTAGGGGCCTCGAGTTATACAATGAGCAGTTCTTC. Its protein product is CASRGLELYNEQFF.

In this sample, this clonotype turned up once. The genes are TRBV3-1 and TRBJ2-1; no firm D call. The V gene's germline CDR1 is LGHDT and CDR2 YNNKEL (reference sequence). CDR3 size: 14 residues. V lost 0 bases, J lost 6 bases, and 9 bases lay in between. CDR3 sequence (DNA): TGTGCCAGCAGCCAAGATCAGAGAGGCAATGAGCAGTTCTTC. Protein product: CASSQDQRGNEQFF.

This CDR3 reads CASSPSFNQPQHF. CDR3 in DNA: TGTGCCAGTAGCCCCTCTTTCAATCAGCCCCAGCATTTT. The rearrangement uses TRBV19 and TRBJ1-5; no clear D. Between the trimmed V and J ends, which lost 6 bases and 3 bases, there was a span of 9 bases. Germline values: CDR1 LNHDA, CDR2 SQIVND (reference sequence). This CDR3 spans 13 amino acids. The complete variable domain, with remaining parts taken from reference TRBV19 and TRBJ1-5, reads DGGITQSPKYLFRKEGQNVTLSCEQNLNHDAMYWYRQDPGQGLRLIYYSQIVNDFQKGDIAEGYSVSREKKESFPLTVTSAQKNPTAFYLCASSPSFNQPQHFGDGTRLSIL.

The table lists this clonotype with a few counts. The chain couples TRBV18 to TRBJ2-7; 7 bases line up with TRBD2. There are 15 residues in the CDR3. Germline V gene data show CDR1 as KGHSH and CDR2 as LQKENI. V trimming: 3 bases; J trimming: 5 bases; junction bases outside the gene matches: 10. The CDR3 region has the DNA TGTGCCAGCTCACCTGGGATCGGTGCGGGAGACGAGCAGTACGTC. Its translation: CASSPGIGAGDEQYV.

This clonotype was counted at least ten times. The chain combines TRBV7-2 with TRBJ1-5, with D possibly matching TRBD1 (5 bases). Trimming cost V 5 bases and J 1 base, with 12 bases left between them. CDR1 and CDR2 (germline): SGHTA, FQGNSA. This CDR3 is 15 amino acids long. The CDR3 DNA sequence: TGTGCCAGCAGCCCCAGGGCAAGCAGCAATCAGCCCCAGCATTTT. Translation gives CASSPRASSNQPQHF.

This clonotype was detected only a few times. V is TRBV2 and J is TRBJ1-5; TRBD1 matches at 10 bases. The V and J ends lost 4 bases and 5 bases, in that order; junction bases with no gene match: 5. CDR3 length equals 15 residues. Germline loops: CDR1 SNHLY, CDR2 FYNNEI. CDR3 sequence: CASSGGTGDDQPQHF. Here the CDR3 DNA reads TGTGCCAGCAGTGGGGGGACAGGGGACGATCAGCCCCAGCATTTT. Full variable domain (remainder filled in from reference TRBV2 and TRBJ1-5): EPEVTQTPSHQVTQMGQEVILRCVPISNHLYFYWYRQILGQKVEFLVSFYNNEISEKSEIFDDQFSVERPDGSNFTLKIRSTKLEDSAMYFCASSGGTGDDQPQHFGDGTRLSIL.

This clonotype has a single count. The rearrangement uses TRBV12-3 or TRBV12-4 and TRBJ2-3, with 9 bases fitting TRBD1. This CDR3 contains 15 residues. V lost 8 bases, J lost 4 bases, and 10 bases stayed unmatched. The CDR3 region is CASRSGDRVSDTQYF. As DNA, the CDR3 is TGTGCCAGCCGTTCCGGGGACAGGGTATCAGATACGCAGTATTTT.

This clonotype was seen at least ten times. The chain has TRBV7-2 and TRBJ2-3; a weak D match, TRBD1 (6 bases). CDR1 and CDR2 from the germline V gene are SGHTA and FQGNSA. The CDR3 length is 16 residues. Trimming took off 3 bases at V and 2 bases at J, with 15 bases between the two ends. The CDR3 DNA is TGTGCCAGCAGCTTTTACGCTCAGGGGTTCACAGATACGCAGTATTTT. Its protein is CASSFYAQGFTDTQYF.

This clonotype has at least ten counts. The chain joins TRBV7-2 to TRBJ2-1, with TRBD1 as a possible D gene (6 bases). This CDR3 region has 15 residues. CDR1 is SGHTA, CDR2 FQGNSA, per germline. Trimming cost V 5 bases and J 0 bases, with 11 bases left between them. Written as DNA, the CDR3 is TGTGCCAGCAGCCCGATAGGGGGCTCCTACAATGAGCAGTTCTTC. The encoded protein is CASSPIGGSYNEQFF.

The chain combines TRBV19 with TRBJ2-7, with TRBD1 matching over 10 bases. The germline V gene encodes CDR1 LNHDA and CDR2 SQIVND (reference sequence). The CDR3 has 15 residues. Trimming cost V 5 bases and J 3 bases; bases outside gene matches: 7. This chain's CDR3 is CASSVSGQGIYEQYF. The CDR3 DNA sequence: TGTGCCAGTAGTGTATCGGGACAGGGGATCTACGAGCAGTACTTC.

This clonotype was observed at least ten times. This chain links TRBV7-2 with TRBJ2-3; no clear D. Germline values: CDR1 SGHTA, CDR2 FQGNSA. CDR3 length: 14 amino acids. Trimming stripped 1 base from V and 3 bases from J, with 8 bases between. DNA for the CDR3: TGTGCCAGCAGCTTAGTGTCTTTGACAGATACGCAGTATTTT. This encodes CASSLVSLTDTQYF.

This clonotype was counted a few times. This chain joins TRBV3-1 and TRBJ1-1; tentative D call: TRBD1 (5 bases). The ends were cut back, 0 bases at V and 4 bases at J, with 9 bases in the middle. The CDR3 is 14 residues long. Per germline, CDR1 LGHDT and CDR2 YNNKEL (reference sequence). The DNA of the CDR3 is TGTGCCAGCAGCCAAGAGAGCGGGGGCACTGAAGCTTTCTTT. Its translation is CASSQESGGTEAFF. Based on the CDR3 plus reference TRBV3-1 and TRBJ1-1, the full variable domain is DTAVSQTPKYLVTQMGNDKSIKCEQNLGHDTMYWYKQDSKKFLKIMFSYNNKELIINETVPNRFSPKSPDKAHLNLHINSLELGDSAVYFCASSQESGGTEAFFGQGTRLTVV.

The J gene is TRBJ1-3, the V gene TRBV19; D not certain. The CDR3 is 14 residues long. Germline V CDR1 and CDR2: LNHDA, SQIVND (reference sequence). Trimming left V 10 bases short and J 0 bases short, with 13 bases between. The CDR3 loop is CATAAAISGNTIYF. The CDR3, as DNA: TGTGCCACCGCGGCGGCTATCTCTGGAAACACCATATATTTT.

In its sample, this clonotype was seen many times. The chain employs TRBV7-2 and TRBJ1-3; a weak D match, TRBD1 (6 bases). Germline V gene data show CDR1 as SGHTA and CDR2 as FQGNSA. Trimming removed 1 base from V and 2 bases from J, with 9 bases in between. The CDR3 is made up of 15 amino acids. CDR3 protein: CASSLDGGPGNTIYF. The CDR3 DNA follows: TGTGCCAGCAGCTTAGATGGGGGGCCTGGAAACACCATATATTTT.

This clonotype was observed a single time. CDR3 sequence (DNA): TGTGCCATCAGAGATGGACAGGGTGTAACCCTCCACTTT. Its protein is CAIRDGQGVTLHF. The chain combines TRBV10-3 with TRBJ1-6, with 8 bases aligning to TRBD1. The CDR3 is 13 amino acids. Germline CDR1 is ENHRY and CDR2 is SYGVKD. J lost 14 bases, V lost 6 bases, and 9 bases had no gene match.

This chain uses TRBV19 with TRBJ2-1; tentative D call: TRBD2 (7 bases). Trimming cost V 6 bases and J 0 bases, with 18 bases left between them. The length of the CDR3 is 17 residues. Germline values: CDR1 LNHDA, CDR2 SQIVND (reference sequence). The CDR3 bases are TGTGCCAGTAGCCGGGTCGGGGGGCCCGACTCCTACAATGAGCAGTTCTTC. Protein product: CASSRVGGPDSYNEQFF. The full variable domain, rest sourced from reference TRBV19 and TRBJ2-1, is DGGITQSPKYLFRKEGQNVTLSCEQNLNHDAMYWYRQDPGQGLRLIYYSQIVNDFQKGDIAEGYSVSREKKESFPLTVTSAQKNPTAFYLCASSRVGGPDSYNEQFFGPGTRLTVL.

The chain employs TRBV12-3 or TRBV12-4 and TRBJ2-3; D possibly corresponds to TRBD2 (6 bases). CDR3 size: 15 residues. The V end was cut by 6 bases, the J end by 2 bases, with 15 bases between. The CDR3 is CASRNPGGSTDTQYF. CDR3 in DNA: TGTGCCAGCAGAAACCCTGGGGGGTCCACAGATACGCAGTATTTT.

This chain connects TRBV28 to TRBJ2-1; unclear D gene. The length of the CDR3 is 13 residues. Per the germline V gene, CDR1 is MDHEN and CDR2 is SYDVKM. V shed 1 base and J shed 5 bases, with 6 bases lying between them. The DNA of the CDR3 is TGTGCCAGCAGTTTATCCTATAACAATGAGCAGTTCTTC. Translating gives CASSLSYNNEQFF. The full variable domain, its missing parts supplied by reference TRBV28 and TRBJ2-1, is DVKVTQSSRYLVKRTGEKVFLECVQDMDHENMFWYRQDPGLGLRLIYFSYDVKMKEKGDIPEGYSVSREKKERFSLILESASTNQTSMYLCASSLSYNNEQFFGPGTRLTVL.

This clonotype came up many times. V gene TRBV7-2 combines with J gene TRBJ1-1, with unresolved D. Germline V gene lookup returns CDR1 SGHTA and CDR2 FQGNSA. CDR3 length: 13 residues. Trimming removed 3 bases at V and 4 bases at J, with 9 bases between. Here the CDR3 reads CASSFLGGTEAFF. For the CDR3, the DNA is TGTGCCAGCAGCTTTTTGGGTGGCACTGAAGCTTTCTTT. The full variable domain, rest sourced from reference TRBV7-2 and TRBJ1-1, is GAGVSQSPSNKVTEKGKDVELRCDPISGHTALYWYRQSLGQGLEFLIYFQGNSAPDKSGLPSDRFSAERTGGSVSTLTIQRTQQEDSAVYLCASSFLGGTEAFFGQGTRLTVV.

The CDR3 nucleotides are TGTGCCAGCCGGTCCGCCGCCGTGGCATACGAGCAGTACTTC. Protein sequence: CASRSAAVAYEQYF. The chain recombines TRBV12-3 or TRBV12-4 with TRBJ2-7; D is ambiguous. The CDR3 totals 14 residues. Trimming pared 8 bases from V and 4 bases from J, leaving 18 bases between.

V is TRBV6-6 and J is TRBJ1-2; no clear D. Germline CDR1 is MNHNY and CDR2 is SVGAGI (reference sequence). The V gene lost 4 bases and the J gene lost 5 bases, with 14 bases spanning the gap. The CDR3 spans 14 residues. The DNA of the CDR3 is TGTGCCAGCAGTTTTCCGGGGTTAGATTATGGCTACACCTTC. This gives the protein CASSFPGLDYGYTF.